This entry describes one T cell receptor (beta chain). The identical CDR3 is also encoded by other nucleotide sequences in the sample. Assay used: immunoSEQ multiplex PCR; TCRdb lists only in-frame clones, some missing. The profile shows approximately 260,000 clones, roughly 85% of them singletons. CDR3 length: 14 residues. V was clipped by 3 bases and J by 4 bases, with 9 bases between them. CDR1 KGHSH and CDR2 LQKENI come from the germline V gene. This record belongs to a study of blood T cell repertoires in COVID-19. The gene calls are TRBV18 and TRBJ1-4; perhaps TRBD1 as D (6 bases). The TCR was taken from a man in his fifties or sixties who had recovered from COVID-19. What was sequenced was peripheral blood. CDR3 in DNA: TGTGCCAGCTCACCGGGACAAGTTAATGAAAAACTGTTTTTT. Translated: CASSPGQVNEKLFF.